These T cell receptor beta chains were read from a single sample in a study of cytomegalovirus exposure and HLA in healthy donors. This table comes from immunoSEQ multiplex PCR, and its TCRdb copy is limited to in-frame clones, with some not included. The sample lists 200,000 to 300,000 clones; roughly 87% were seen once. Sequencing used PBMCs. These TCRs come from a woman in her 30s in good health and CMV-seronegative. CDR3s include the opening cysteine and the closing phenylalanine or tryptophan. The D gene is left open where the match is weak.

d_call	j_call	v_call	cdr3_aa	cdr3_nt
TRBD1	TRBJ2-7	TRBV27	CASRDRYYEQYF	TGTGCCAGCCGGGACAGGTACTACGAGCAGTACTTC
TRBD2	TRBJ2-1	TRBV6-5	CASSYGLAGDEQFF	TGTGCCAGCAGTTACGGACTAGCGGGAGATGAGCAGTTCTTC
NA	TRBJ1-5	TRBV29-1	CSVEGKVPGAVHHQPQHF	TGCAGCGTTGAGGGGAAGGTACCCGGGGCGGTCCATCATCAGCCCCAGCATTTT
TRBD1	TRBJ2-7	TRBV11-2	CASSQKTDRYYEQYF	TGTGCCAGCAGCCAGAAAACGGACAGGTACTACGAGCAGTACTTC
NA	TRBJ1-2	TRBV7-9	CASSPSLTPYGYTF	TGTGCCAGCAGCCCCAGCCTCACTCCTTATGGCTACACCTTC
TRBD2	TRBJ2-1	TRBV28	CASRIRSGGYNEQFF	TGTGCCAGCAGAATCCGTAGCGGGGGATACAATGAGCAGTTCTTC
NA	TRBJ2-7	TRBV19	CASKSGSPGIFRGPNLSYEQYF	TGTGCCAGTAAGTCAGGAAGCCCGGGGATATTCCGCGGACCAAACCTTTCCTACGAGCAGTACTTC
NA	TRBJ1-1	TRBV6-1	CASREQNTEAFF	TGTGCCAGCAGGGAACAGAACACTGAAGCTTTCTTT
NA	TRBJ2-7	TRBV6-6	CASREGSGYEQYF	TGTGCCAGCAGGGAAGGGTCGGGCTACGAGCAGTACTTC
TRBD2	TRBJ2-7	TRBV7-2	CASSLLQAGAGYEQYF	TGTGCCAGCAGCTTACTACAAGCGGGAGCAGGGTACGAGCAGTACTTC
TRBD1	TRBJ2-5	TRBV29-1	CSAPGQTMQETQYF	TGCAGCGCCCCGGGACAGACAATGCAAGAGACCCAGTACTTC
NA	TRBJ2-7	TRBV28	CASSLLTGNEQYF	TGTGCCAGCAGTTTACTTACAGGGAACGAGCAGTACTTC
TRBD2	TRBJ2-7	TRBV15	CATSGTSGREYEQYF	TGTGCCACCAGCGGGACTAGCGGGAGGGAATACGAGCAGTACTTC
NA	TRBJ1-5	TRBV23-1	CASSQSNQPQHF	TGCGCCAGCAGTCAGTCCAATCAGCCCCAGCATTTT
TRBD1	TRBJ1-5	TRBV7-9	CASRIDRGDPPQHF	TGTGCCAGCAGAATCGACAGGGGGGATCCTCCCCAGCATTTT
TRBD1	TRBJ2-6	TRBV28	CASSRPGTGLEGANVLTF	TGTGCCAGCAGCCGGCCCGGGACAGGGTTAGAAGGGGCCAACGTCCTGACTTTC
TRBD2	TRBJ2-1	TRBV9	CASSVEASGSTHEQFF	TGTGCCAGCAGCGTAGAGGCTAGCGGGAGTACCCATGAGCAGTTCTTC